The clone carrying this TCR beta chain has a handful of counts. The CDR3 regions of TCR beta were amplified from RNA transcripts. The TCR CDR3 was amplified in a first-round RT-PCR using the HTBI primer set. MiXCR, run by TCRdb on the multiplex PCR reads, gives a single entry per CDR3 protein. The sample has about 640,000 distinct CDR3 sequences, 20% seen once. These data originate in a study of T cells in Graves' hyperthyroidism and ophthalmopathy. Study context: Peripheral blood was drawn at first diagnosis, prior to all treatment.

The PBMCs had their origin in roughly 9.4 ml of fresh peripheral blood. The sequenced sample was blood. This receptor was obtained from a man aged 25 to 45 with Graves' ophthalmopathy.

The CDR3 sequence: CASSYSWTSGIYEQYF. CDR3 bases: TGTGCCAGCAGTTACTCATGGACTAGCGGGATCTACGAGCAGTACTTC. The chain employs TRBV6-6 and TRBJ2-7; 12 nucleotides line up with TRBD2. This CDR3 is built from 16 residues. Unmatched junction bases numbered 3, after V lost 0 bases and J lost 3 bases. Germline loops: CDR1 MNHNY, CDR2 SVGAGI (reference sequence).